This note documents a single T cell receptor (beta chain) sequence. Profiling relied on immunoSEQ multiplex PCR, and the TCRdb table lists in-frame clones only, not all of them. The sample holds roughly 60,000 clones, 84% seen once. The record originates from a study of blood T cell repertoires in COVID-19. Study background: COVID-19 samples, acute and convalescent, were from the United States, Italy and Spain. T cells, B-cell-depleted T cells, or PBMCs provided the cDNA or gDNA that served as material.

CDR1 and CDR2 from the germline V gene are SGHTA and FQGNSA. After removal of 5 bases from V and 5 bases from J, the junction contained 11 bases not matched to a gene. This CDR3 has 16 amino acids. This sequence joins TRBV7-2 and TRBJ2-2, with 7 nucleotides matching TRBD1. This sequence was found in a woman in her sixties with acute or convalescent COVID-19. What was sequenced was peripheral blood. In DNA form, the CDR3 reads TGTGCCAGCAGCACCAGACAGGGCGTCACAACCGGGGAGCTGTTTTTT. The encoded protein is CASSTRQGVTTGELFF.